The next 24 T cell receptor beta chains were all read from a single sample in a study of CD8 T cells in Susac syndrome. The RNA, roughly 0.5 to 1 ug, was put through reverse transcription using random hexamers. In TCRdb, the immunoSEQ multiplex PCR reads were re-called with MiXCR into one record per CDR3 protein. The sample has about 300,000 distinct CDR3 sequences; 89% are singletons. The sequenced sample was CD8+ T cells from PBMCs. The source of these receptors is a human donor with multiple sclerosis.

The V gene is TRBV6-1, the J gene TRBJ2-7; tentative D call: TRBD1 (5 bases). This CDR3 has 13 residues. The germline gives CDR1 MNHNS, CDR2 SASEGT. V was pared by 8 bases and J by 5 bases, with 16 bases between. CDR3 nucleotides: TGTGCCAGCGAGTCGGCAGGGTTACACGAGCAGTACTTC. Translation: CASESAGLHEQYF.

This clonotype was seen more than once but under ten times. The chain uses TRBV6-2 or TRBV6-3 and TRBJ2-7, with D maybe TRBD1 (6 bases). V gave up 6 bases and J gave up 4 bases, with 16 bases separating them. CDR3 length: 14 amino acids. Germline lookup yields CDR1 MNHEY and CDR2 SVGEGT. The CDR3 coding sequence is TGTGCCAGCAGCTATGGGGACATGCCTTACGAGCAGTACTTC. It is translated as CASSYGDMPYEQYF.

V usage is TRBV7-2 and J usage is TRBJ2-5; 12 bases map to TRBD2. V was pared by 1 base and J by 1 base, with 4 bases of the junction left unmatched. The CDR3 runs 17 residues. Germline assignment: CDR1 SGHTA and CDR2 FQGNSA. The CDR3 region is CASSLGGLAGFQETQYF. CDR3 in DNA: TGTGCCAGCAGCTTAGGGGGACTAGCGGGCTTCCAAGAGACCCAGTACTTC.

The rearrangement uses TRBV9 and TRBJ2-5; D is unclear. The CDR3 has 15 residues. V lost 0 bases to trimming and J lost 1 base, with 10 bases between them. CDR1 SGDLS and CDR2 YYNGEE come from the germline V gene. CDR3 amino acids: CASSVGGYLQETQYF. CDR3 sequence (DNA): TGTGCCAGCAGCGTAGGGGGATACCTCCAAGAGACCCAGTACTTC.

V gene TRBV5-6 combines with J gene TRBJ2-3; no definite D call. The germline CDR1 and CDR2 sequences are SGHDT and YYEEEE. This CDR3 is built from 13 residues. Trimming pared 0 bases from V and 4 bases from J, leaving 6 bases between. CDR3 sequence: CASSLEVADTQYF. The CDR3 nucleotides are TGTGCCAGCAGCTTGGAGGTGGCAGATACGCAGTATTTT.

The rearrangement links TRBV19 to TRBJ1-1, with a possible D match to TRBD1 (5 bases). The CDR3 has 14 amino acids. Between the trimmed V and J ends, which lost 6 bases and 7 bases, there was a span of 18 bases. Germline V gene sequence: CDR1 LNHDA, CDR2 SQIVND (reference sequence). CDR3 sequence: CASSPGGASVEAFF. CDR3 coding DNA: TGTGCCAGTAGCCCGGGAGGGGCAAGCGTTGAAGCTTTCTTT.

The V and J genes are TRBV7-9 and TRBJ2-7; the D gene is possibly TRBD1 (6 bases). CDR1 is SEHNR and CDR2 is FQNEAQ in the germline V gene (reference sequence). Trimming shortened V by 4 bases and J by 5 bases, and 21 bases separated the two germline ends. The CDR3 extends over 16 amino acids. Here the CDR3 DNA reads TGTGCCAGCAGCTCCCAAACTACAGGGAATCGTGACGAGCAGTACTTC. The encoded protein is CASSSQTTGNRDEQYF. The full variable domain, in which reference TRBV7-9 and TRBJ2-7 provide the parts outside the CDR3, is DTGVSQNPRHKITKRGQNVTFRCDPISEHNRLYWYRQTLGQGPEFLTYFQNEAQLEKSRLLSDRFSAERPKGSFSTLEIQRTEQGDSAMYLCASSSQTTGNRDEQYFGPGTRLTVT.

V is TRBV12-3 or TRBV12-4 and J is TRBJ2-5; maybe TRBD2 (6 bases). The CDR3 has 14 residues. V was pared by 3 bases and J by 2 bases, with 10 bases between. This CDR3 reads CASSLRDLQETQYF. The CDR3 DNA reads TGTGCCAGCAGTTTGCGGGACTTACAAGAGACCCAGTACTTC.

The chain links TRBV11-2 to TRBJ2-1; maybe TRBD1 (5 bases). Trimming took 2 bases from V and 0 from J, leaving 14 bases between them. The CDR3 is 17 residues long. Germline CDR1 and CDR2: SGHAT and FQNNGV. In DNA, the CDR3 is TGTGCCAGCAGCTTACCCCCAGGGTTCAGCTCCTACAATGAGCAGTTCTTC. This encodes CASSLPPGFSSYNEQFF.

The rearrangement uses TRBV3-1 and TRBJ2-2; possible D gene TRBD2, 6 bases. The CDR3 is 14 residues long. Trimming stripped 7 bases from V and 6 bases from J, with 15 bases between. The germline CDR1 and CDR2 sequences are LGHDT and YNNKEL (reference sequence). CDR3 in amino acids: CASTPGEAPGELFF. The CDR3 nucleotides are TGTGCCAGCACCCCGGGGGAAGCGCCCGGGGAGCTGTTTTTT.

This clonotype was detected only once. The V call is TRBV7-9, the J call TRBJ2-1; 10 bases are a match to TRBD2. Germline-derived CDR1 and CDR2 are SEHNR and FQNEAQ (reference sequence). There are 17 residues in the CDR3. V gave up 4 bases and J gave up 4 bases; unmatched junction bases: 10. The CDR3 loop is CASSSGLAVSTYNEQFF. As DNA, the CDR3 is TGTGCCAGCAGCTCTGGACTAGCGGTATCTACGTACAATGAGCAGTTCTTC.

The CDR3 sequence is CASSLPGASRGYGYTF. The CDR3, as DNA: TGTGCCAGCAGTCTTCCAGGGGCCTCTAGGGGTTATGGCTACACCTTC. V gene TRBV28 combines with J gene TRBJ1-2, with D possibly matching TRBD1 (6 bases). The ends were cut back, 5 bases at V and 5 bases at J, with 21 bases in the middle. Germline lookup yields CDR1 MDHEN and CDR2 SYDVKM. The CDR3 has 16 residues.

The chain uses TRBV2 and TRBJ2-2; 8 nucleotides agree with TRBD2. The V gene's germline CDR1 is SNHLY and CDR2 FYNNEI. The CDR3 sequence is 16 residues long. J lost 6 bases, V lost 6 bases, and 12 bases had no gene match. This chain's CDR3 is CASSPTSGVGPGELFF. The CDR3 bases are TGTGCCAGCAGCCCCACTAGCGGAGTGGGACCCGGGGAGCTGTTTTTT.

This clonotype was counted between two and nine times. The chain carries TRBV6-1 and TRBJ2-6, with no clear D. Trimming left V 8 bases short and J 1 base short, with 12 bases between. CDR1 MNHNS and CDR2 SASEGT come from the germline V gene. The CDR3 is made up of 15 amino acids. In DNA form, the CDR3 reads TGTGCCAGCGCGAGTGGAAGGTCTGGGGCCAACGTCCTGACTTTC. Protein: CASASGRSGANVLTF.

For the CDR3, the DNA is TGTGCCAGCTTGCTGCAGGGGGCGGGTGAAAAACTGTTTTTT. Encoded protein: CASLLQGAGEKLFF. V and J are TRBV2 and TRBJ1-4, with 8 bases lining up with TRBD1. The CDR3 is made up of 14 amino acids. J gave up 7 bases and V 8 bases, and 9 bases lay outside the gene matches. In germline, CDR1 is SNHLY, CDR2 FYNNEI.

The sample holds one count of this clonotype. V gene TRBV4-1 combines with J gene TRBJ2-3, with 9 bases lining up with TRBD2. The length of the CDR3 is 13 residues. V lost 6 bases and J lost 4; bases outside the gene matches: 2. Germline lookup yields CDR1 MGHRA and CDR2 YSYEKL. The DNA of the CDR3 is TGCGCCAGCAGGGGACTAGCTGCAGATACGCAGTATTTT. Its protein product is CASRGLAADTQYF.

This clonotype has more than one count but fewer than ten. This chain connects TRBV28 to TRBJ2-3, with 13 nucleotides matching TRBD2. Trimming took 4 bases from V and 1 from J; bases not matched to a gene: 2. Looked up from germline, CDR1 is MDHEN and CDR2 is SYDVKM. The CDR3 is made up of 16 amino acids. The CDR3 nucleotides read TGTGCCAGCAGTTATGGACTAGCGGGAGGCACAGATACGCAGTATTTT. Translated: CASSYGLAGGTDTQYF.

This clonotype was seen a few times. The chain recombines TRBV5-4 with TRBJ2-1, with 11 positions matching TRBD2. This CDR3 contains 16 residues. Germline CDR1 reads SGHNT; CDR2 reads YYREEE (reference sequence). V dropped 0 bases and J dropped 3; count of bases not matched to a gene: 2. The CDR3: CASSLELAGVYNEQFF. As DNA, the CDR3 is TGTGCCAGCAGCTTGGAACTAGCGGGGGTCTACAATGAGCAGTTCTTC.

This chain connects TRBV6-4 to TRBJ1-5, with D possibly TRBD1 on 5 matching bases. CDR3 length: 15 amino acids. Germline CDR1 and CDR2: MRHNA and SNTAGT. V was shortened by 5 bases and J by 4 bases, with 15 bases between the two germline ends. The CDR3 region is CASSRRQGGNQPQHF. CDR3 nucleotide sequence: TGTGCCAGCAGTCGGAGGCAGGGCGGGAATCAGCCCCAGCATTTT.

This chain connects TRBV5-4 to TRBJ2-7; D is possibly TRBD1 (5 bases). CDR1 and CDR2 (germline): SGHNT, YYREEE (reference sequence). The CDR3 sequence is 14 residues long. Trimming took 0 bases from V and 5 from J, leaving 12 bases between them. The CDR3 spells CASSLVTAGNEQYF. The CDR3 region has the DNA TGTGCCAGCAGCTTGGTGACGGCAGGGAACGAGCAGTACTTC.

The V and J genes are TRBV28 and TRBJ2-1; the D is unclear. CDR3 size: 16 residues. Germline V gene data show CDR1 as MDHEN and CDR2 as SYDVKM. The V end was cut by 6 bases, the J end by 1 base, with 16 bases between. The CDR3 protein is CASSSVQEKSYNEQFF. CDR3 DNA sequence: TGTGCCAGCAGCTCCGTACAAGAGAAATCCTACAATGAGCAGTTCTTC.

This sequence joins TRBV12-5 and TRBJ2-1; D is undetermined. The CDR3 length is 13 residues. V lost 2 bases and J 3 bases, leaving 5 bases between the germline ends. The germline V gene has CDR1 LGHNT and CDR2 FRNRAP. CDR3 DNA: TGTGCTAGTGGTTTGAGCCTCTACAATGAGCAGTTCTTC. As protein: CASGLSLYNEQFF.

The count of this clonotype is one. The rearrangement links TRBV6-2 or TRBV6-3 to TRBJ2-5; perhaps TRBD2 as D (6 bases). This CDR3 has 15 residues. The V gene lost 1 base and the J gene lost 1 base, with 10 bases spanning the gap. Per germline, CDR1 MNHEY and CDR2 SVGEGT. The CDR3 DNA reads TGTGCCAGCAGTTACTTAGCGGAGCCCCAAGAGACCCAGTACTTC. This encodes CASSYLAEPQETQYF.

The rearrangement joins TRBV4-3 to TRBJ2-7; 7 positions match TRBD1. The germline gives CDR1 LGHNA, CDR2 YSLEER. The CDR3 is 17 amino acids. V was clipped by 0 bases and J by 0 bases; unmatched bases: 8. This chain's CDR3 is CASSQDVQGHHSYEQYF. The DNA for the CDR3 is TGCGCCAGCAGCCAAGATGTACAGGGGCACCACTCCTACGAGCAGTACTTC.